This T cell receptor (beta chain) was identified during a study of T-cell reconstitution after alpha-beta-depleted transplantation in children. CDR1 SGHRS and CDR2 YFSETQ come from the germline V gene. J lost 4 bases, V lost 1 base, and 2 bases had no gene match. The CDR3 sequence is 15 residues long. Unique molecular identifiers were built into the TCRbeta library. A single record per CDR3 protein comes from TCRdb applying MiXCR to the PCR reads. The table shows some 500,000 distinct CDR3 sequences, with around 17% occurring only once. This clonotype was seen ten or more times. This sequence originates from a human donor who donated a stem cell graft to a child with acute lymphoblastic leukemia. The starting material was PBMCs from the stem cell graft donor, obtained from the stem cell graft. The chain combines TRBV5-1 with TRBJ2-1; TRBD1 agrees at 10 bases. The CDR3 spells CASSLRDRGYNEQFF. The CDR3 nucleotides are TGCGCCAGCAGCTTGAGGGACAGGGGTTACAATGAGCAGTTCTTC.